The T cell receptor beta chain described here comes from a study of blood T cell repertoires in COVID-19. Germline V gives CDR1 GTSNPN, CDR2 SVGIG (reference sequence). J was trimmed by 5 bases and V by 2 bases; bases with no gene match: 10. The CDR3 length is 15 residues. Repertoires were generated with immunoSEQ multiplex PCR, while TCRdb's copy carries only in-frame clones and drops some. The sample holds some 140,000 clones, around 80% seen once. The specimen sequenced was peripheral blood. The chain joins TRBV30 to TRBJ2-7, with TRBD1 identical over 9 bases. The origin of this receptor is a man aged 60 to 75 with acute or convalescent COVID-19. The CDR3 is CAWSPWTGVQDEQYF. The CDR3 region has the DNA TGTGCCTGGAGTCCCTGGACAGGGGTACAGGACGAGCAGTACTTC.